This entry concerns a single T cell receptor beta chain. Germline CDR1 reads MNHEY; CDR2 reads SMNVEV (reference sequence). Trimming shortened V by 7 bases and J by 4 bases, and 13 bases separated the two germline ends. The CDR3 consists of 14 residues. This record comes from a study of blood T cell repertoires in COVID-19. Study-wide context: Some COVID-19 samples were acute and others convalescent; all came from the United States, Italy and Spain.

Original processing methods: Nucleated cell counts were estimated from reference gene primer amplification. Repertoires were generated with immunoSEQ multiplex PCR, while TCRdb's copy carries only in-frame clones and drops some. From that table come the V and J calls and clone size; the DNA was used to work out D and trimming. The table shows fewer than 130,000 clones, with around 84% occurring only once. Sequencing was done on a sample of peripheral blood. The rearrangement uses TRBV27 and TRBJ1-4, with D uncertain. The clonotype originates from a human donor in a cohort sampled during active COVID-19. The CDR3 spells CASISGRNNEKLFF. The CDR3 DNA reads TGTGCCAGCATTTCAGGCAGGAATAATGAAAAACTGTTTTTT.